This is a list of T cell receptor beta chains from one sample in a study of T cells in Graves' hyperthyroidism and ophthalmopathy. From the multiplex PCR reads, TCRdb called clonotypes with MiXCR, one entry per CDR3 protein. Altogether about half a million distinct CDR3 sequences are present, about 15% being singletons, with the ten largest covering less than 30%. The material sequenced was blood. These receptors all come from a woman aged 25-40 years with Graves' ophthalmopathy. Both conserved end residues are part of each CDR3. The order of the fields is D gene, J gene, V gene, clone size, CDR3 DNA, CDR3 protein. A D gene is named only where the DNA matches it firmly. Only part of the rows carry a size: once, few, many, or a class if the clone is expanded.

d_call: TRBD1; j_call: TRBJ2-2; v_call: TRBV4-3; clone_size: NA; cdr3_nt: TGCGCCAGCAGCCAAGATCCCGGGACAGGGGCCGGGGAGCTGTTTTTT; cdr3_aa: CASSQDPGTGAGELFF
d_call: NA; j_call: TRBJ1-3; v_call: TRBV2; clone_size: few; cdr3_nt: TGTGCCAGTTTCCCCGGGAGCTCTGGAAACACCATATATTTT; cdr3_aa: CASFPGSSGNTIYF
d_call: NA; j_call: TRBJ2-6; v_call: TRBV2; clone_size: NA; cdr3_nt: TGTGCCAGCACCTCAGGGGCATCTGGGGCCAACGTCCTGACTTTC; cdr3_aa: CASTSGASGANVLTF
d_call: NA; j_call: TRBJ2-7; v_call: TRBV19; clone_size: NA; cdr3_nt: TGTGCCAGTATGGAAGAAGGGTTCTACGAGCAGTACTTC; cdr3_aa: CASMEEGFYEQYF
d_call: NA; j_call: TRBJ1-5; v_call: TRBV4-3; clone_size: NA; cdr3_nt: TGCGCCAGCAGTGGGGACCGCAACTTGGCCCAGCATTTT; cdr3_aa: CASSGDRNLAQHF
d_call: TRBD1; j_call: TRBJ1-2; v_call: TRBV6-2/TRBV6-3; clone_size: NA; cdr3_nt: TGTGCCAGCAGTTCAACTCGGGACAGGGTACAAAGTTATGGCTACACCTTC; cdr3_aa: CASSSTRDRVQSYGYTF
d_call: TRBD1; j_call: TRBJ2-1; v_call: TRBV6-5; clone_size: NA; cdr3_nt: TGTGCCAGCAGTTACTCCGGGACAGGGGGCGAAGAGCAGTTCTTC; cdr3_aa: CASSYSGTGGEEQFF
d_call: NA; j_call: TRBJ2-7; v_call: TRBV2; clone_size: few; cdr3_nt: TGTGCCAGCAGTGACCAGGCCTACGAGCAGTACTTC; cdr3_aa: CASSDQAYEQYF
d_call: NA; j_call: TRBJ2-2; v_call: TRBV3-1; clone_size: NA; cdr3_nt: TGTGCCAGCAGCCGACGGGAGACGGCCGGGGAGCTGTTTTTT; cdr3_aa: CASSRRETAGELFF
d_call: NA; j_call: TRBJ2-2; v_call: TRBV6-2/TRBV6-3; clone_size: many; cdr3_nt: TGTGCCAGCAGGGACACCGGGGAGCTGTTTTTT; cdr3_aa: CASRDTGELFF
d_call: TRBD1; j_call: TRBJ1-1; v_call: TRBV18; clone_size: many; cdr3_nt: TGTGCCAGCTCACAGAGACAGGGGGACACTGAAGCTTTCTTT; cdr3_aa: CASSQRQGDTEAFF
d_call: NA; j_call: TRBJ2-4; v_call: TRBV24-1; clone_size: NA; cdr3_nt: TGTGCCAGCAGTTTGAGCTGGACGCGCAAAAACATTCAGTACTTC; cdr3_aa: CASSLSWTRKNIQYF
d_call: NA; j_call: TRBJ2-2; v_call: TRBV2; clone_size: many; cdr3_nt: TGTGCCAGCAGCGACTCAATAGCATCCGGGAAGCTGTTTTTT; cdr3_aa: CASSDSIASGKLFF
d_call: NA; j_call: TRBJ2-5; v_call: TRBV20-1; clone_size: NA; cdr3_nt: TGCAGTGCTAGTAAGGTAGCGGAACAAGAGACCCAGTACTTC; cdr3_aa: CSASKVAEQETQYF
d_call: TRBD1; j_call: TRBJ2-5; v_call: TRBV12-3/TRBV12-4; clone_size: many; cdr3_nt: TGTGCCAGCAGCCGGGACAGGGGCCAAGAGACCCAGTACTTC; cdr3_aa: CASSRDRGQETQYF
d_call: NA; j_call: TRBJ2-3; v_call: TRBV14; clone_size: many; cdr3_nt: TGTGCCAGCAGCCAGGACGGAGCGGGTCCTTACACAGATACGCAGTATTTT; cdr3_aa: CASSQDGAGPYTDTQYF
d_call: TRBD2; j_call: TRBJ2-7; v_call: TRBV19; clone_size: NA; cdr3_nt: TGTGCCAGTAGTAACCCTAGCGGGGTGCCCTACAAGCAGTACTTC; cdr3_aa: CASSNPSGVPYKQYF
d_call: NA; j_call: TRBJ2-7; v_call: TRBV14; clone_size: few; cdr3_nt: TGTGCCAGCAGCCCGCAATCGGGACTGCTTAGCGAGCAGTACTTC; cdr3_aa: CASSPQSGLLSEQYF
d_call: TRBD2; j_call: TRBJ2-1; v_call: TRBV7-2; clone_size: many; cdr3_nt: TGTGCCAGCAGCGTAGTAGGTCTAGCGGCCTACAATGAGCAGTTCTTC; cdr3_aa: CASSVVGLAAYNEQFF
d_call: NA; j_call: TRBJ2-7; v_call: TRBV6-5; clone_size: NA; cdr3_nt: TGTGCCAGCAGTTACGGGGTCCCGGGGGAGCAGTACTTC; cdr3_aa: CASSYGVPGEQYF
d_call: TRBD1; j_call: TRBJ1-1; v_call: TRBV28; clone_size: many; cdr3_nt: TGTGCCAGCAGTCCGGACAGGGAGGGGACTGAAGCTTTCTTT; cdr3_aa: CASSPDREGTEAFF
d_call: NA; j_call: TRBJ2-7; v_call: TRBV5-5; clone_size: many; cdr3_nt: TGTGCCAGCAGCTTGGTTCAGGGGGGTTACGAGCAGTACTTC; cdr3_aa: CASSLVQGGYEQYF
d_call: TRBD1; j_call: TRBJ1-4; v_call: TRBV6-1; clone_size: NA; cdr3_nt: TGTGCCAGCAGTGAAGTCAGGGGGGAAAAACTGTTTTTT; cdr3_aa: CASSEVRGEKLFF
d_call: NA; j_call: TRBJ2-2; v_call: TRBV28; clone_size: NA; cdr3_nt: TGTGCCAGCAGTTTGGCCATAGCGTCTACCGGGGGGCTGTTTTTT; cdr3_aa: CASSLAIASTGGLFF
d_call: NA; j_call: TRBJ2-1; v_call: TRBV12-3/TRBV12-4; clone_size: many; cdr3_nt: TGTGCCAGCAGTCCAATTGGGTCCTCACAGGGTTACAATGAGCAGTTCTTC; cdr3_aa: CASSPIGSSQGYNEQFF
d_call: NA; j_call: TRBJ1-2; v_call: TRBV3-1; clone_size: NA; cdr3_nt: TGTGCCAGCAGCCAGGTCCCCGGGAGAAGCTATGGCTACACCTTC; cdr3_aa: CASSQVPGRSYGYTF
d_call: TRBD2; j_call: TRBJ2-1; v_call: TRBV6-5; clone_size: few; cdr3_nt: TGTGCCAGCAGTTACTCGACCCGGGGGGGGGGCAATGAGCAGTTCTTC; cdr3_aa: CASSYSTRGGGNEQFF
d_call: NA; j_call: TRBJ2-1; v_call: TRBV5-6; clone_size: many; cdr3_nt: TGTGCCAGCAGCGCGGCGTATGAGCAGTTCTTC; cdr3_aa: CASSAAYEQFF
d_call: NA; j_call: TRBJ2-1; v_call: TRBV27; clone_size: many; cdr3_nt: TGTGCCAGCAGTTTATTGGGAGGGGGGGGTTCCTACAATGAGCAGTTCTTC; cdr3_aa: CASSLLGGGGSYNEQFF
d_call: NA; j_call: TRBJ2-2; v_call: TRBV19; clone_size: few; cdr3_nt: TGTGCCAGTACAGCAGGGTCACACACCGGGGAGCTGTTTTTT; cdr3_aa: CASTAGSHTGELFF
d_call: NA; j_call: TRBJ2-5; v_call: TRBV15; clone_size: few; cdr3_nt: TGTGCCACCAGCAGAGCCCTGGGCCAAGAGACCCAGTACTTC; cdr3_aa: CATSRALGQETQYF
d_call: NA; j_call: TRBJ2-3; v_call: TRBV4-1; clone_size: NA; cdr3_nt: TGCGCCAGCAGCCAAGATGTTTCCGGGTTTCACACAGATACGCAGTATTTT; cdr3_aa: CASSQDVSGFHTDTQYF
d_call: TRBD1; j_call: TRBJ2-5; v_call: TRBV13; clone_size: few; cdr3_nt: TGTGCCAGCAGCTTATCTCGGACAGGGAATCAGTACTTC; cdr3_aa: CASSLSRTGNQYF
d_call: TRBD1; j_call: TRBJ2-1; v_call: TRBV20-1; clone_size: many; cdr3_nt: TGCAGTGCTAGAGGTCCCGGGACAGGGGAGGGGTACTACAATGAGCAGTTCTTC; cdr3_aa: CSARGPGTGEGYYNEQFF
d_call: NA; j_call: TRBJ1-1; v_call: TRBV20-1; clone_size: many; cdr3_nt: TGCAGTGCACTCGACCTGTGGACGTACATGAACACTGAAGCTTTCTTT; cdr3_aa: CSALDLWTYMNTEAFF
d_call: TRBD1; j_call: TRBJ1-5; v_call: TRBV19; clone_size: few; cdr3_nt: TGTGCCACCTGGGACAGTATGATGGTGCGGCATTTT; cdr3_aa: CATWDSMMVRHF
d_call: TRBD2; j_call: TRBJ2-1; v_call: TRBV29-1; clone_size: once; cdr3_nt: TGCAGCGTCATTAGCGGGAGGTACAATGAGCAGTTCTTC; cdr3_aa: CSVISGRYNEQFF
d_call: NA; j_call: TRBJ1-4; v_call: TRBV18; clone_size: few; cdr3_nt: TGTGCCAGCCGTTTGGGGGAGGAACTGTTTTTT; cdr3_aa: CASRLGEELFF
d_call: NA; j_call: TRBJ1-5; v_call: TRBV28; clone_size: many; cdr3_nt: TGTGCCAGCAGCTCCGGGCCCTCTAATCAGCCCCAGCATTTT; cdr3_aa: CASSSGPSNQPQHF
d_call: NA; j_call: TRBJ1-3; v_call: TRBV10-3; clone_size: NA; cdr3_nt: TGTGCCACCTACAGGGATGGAAACACCATATATTTT; cdr3_aa: CATYRDGNTIYF
d_call: NA; j_call: TRBJ2-1; v_call: TRBV6-1; clone_size: many; cdr3_nt: TGTGCCAGCAGTCAACAACAGGCCAAGTTCGGGAATGAGCAGTTCTTC; cdr3_aa: CASSQQQAKFGNEQFF
d_call: TRBD1; j_call: TRBJ1-5; v_call: TRBV20-1; clone_size: many; cdr3_nt: TGCAGTGCCCAAAGACAGGGGCCACTTAATCAGCCCCAGCATTTT; cdr3_aa: CSAQRQGPLNQPQHF
d_call: NA; j_call: TRBJ2-2; v_call: TRBV15; clone_size: few; cdr3_nt: TGTGCCACCAGCAGACATAGGAATTCCCGGTACACCGGGGAGCTGTTTTTT; cdr3_aa: CATSRHRNSRYTGELFF
d_call: NA; j_call: TRBJ1-2; v_call: TRBV7-3; clone_size: NA; cdr3_nt: TGTGCCAGCAGCCTAAGCGTACAGGGTGACGGCTACACCTTC; cdr3_aa: CASSLSVQGDGYTF
d_call: TRBD2; j_call: TRBJ2-7; v_call: TRBV6-2/TRBV6-3; clone_size: NA; cdr3_nt: TGTGCCAGCAGTTCCCTCGGACTAGCGGGAGTTTTCCCGGACGAGCAGTACTTC; cdr3_aa: CASSSLGLAGVFPDEQYF
d_call: TRBD1; j_call: TRBJ2-1; v_call: TRBV4-2; clone_size: few; cdr3_nt: TGTGCCAGCAGCCAAGAAGGACAGGGGAGTCCCAATGAGCAGTTCTTC; cdr3_aa: CASSQEGQGSPNEQFF
d_call: TRBD1; j_call: TRBJ2-7; v_call: TRBV27; clone_size: many; cdr3_nt: TGTGCCAGCAGTAAAGCGACAGGGGCGGTTGGCGAGCAGTACTTC; cdr3_aa: CASSKATGAVGEQYF
d_call: NA; j_call: TRBJ2-1; v_call: TRBV7-6; clone_size: NA; cdr3_nt: TGTGCCAGCAGCTTACGTGGTCTAAGAAATGAGCAGTTCTTC; cdr3_aa: CASSLRGLRNEQFF
d_call: NA; j_call: TRBJ2-5; v_call: TRBV5-1; clone_size: many; cdr3_nt: TGCGCCAGCAGCTTGGGAGTCCAGAACCAAGAGACCCAGTACTTC; cdr3_aa: CASSLGVQNQETQYF
d_call: NA; j_call: TRBJ2-1; v_call: TRBV2; clone_size: many; cdr3_nt: TGTGCCAGCAGCGATGGGGGACCCTACAATGAGCAGTTCTTC; cdr3_aa: CASSDGGPYNEQFF
d_call: TRBD2; j_call: TRBJ2-1; v_call: TRBV5-1; clone_size: NA; cdr3_nt: TGCGCCAGCAGCTTGGTTACTAGCGGGAGTTTCAATGAGCAGTTCTTC; cdr3_aa: CASSLVTSGSFNEQFF
d_call: NA; j_call: TRBJ1-5; v_call: TRBV12-3/TRBV12-4; clone_size: many; cdr3_nt: TGTGCCAGCAGCGCCCTCTCGGGGAGCAATCAGCCCCAGCATTTT; cdr3_aa: CASSALSGSNQPQHF
d_call: TRBD2; j_call: TRBJ2-2; v_call: TRBV19; clone_size: NA; cdr3_nt: TGTGCCAGGGAGGATCTGGTACTAGCGGGAGAAGTTGGCGGGGAGCTGTTTTTT; cdr3_aa: CAREDLVLAGEVGGELFF
d_call: NA; j_call: TRBJ2-7; v_call: TRBV3-1; clone_size: many; cdr3_nt: TGTGCCAGCAGTCTAACAGGGTCTCTGGCGGACGAGCAGTACTTC; cdr3_aa: CASSLTGSLADEQYF
d_call: NA; j_call: TRBJ2-1; v_call: TRBV5-1; clone_size: few; cdr3_nt: TGCGCCAGCAGCCTCCCACCCAGCGGCTCGAGCTCCTACAATGAGCAGTTCTTC; cdr3_aa: CASSLPPSGSSSYNEQFF
d_call: TRBD1; j_call: TRBJ2-7; v_call: TRBV20-1; clone_size: NA; cdr3_nt: TGCAGTGTACCCCGGGACAGCTCCTACGAGCAGTACTTC; cdr3_aa: CSVPRDSSYEQYF
d_call: NA; j_call: TRBJ2-2; v_call: TRBV29-1; clone_size: many; cdr3_nt: TGCAGCGCCCGACAAGAACACAACACCGGGGAGCTGTTTTTT; cdr3_aa: CSARQEHNTGELFF
d_call: TRBD2; j_call: TRBJ2-3; v_call: TRBV7-2; clone_size: few; cdr3_nt: TGTGCCAGCAGCTTTGGCCGGGAGGAGCCAGATACGCAGTATTTT; cdr3_aa: CASSFGREEPDTQYF